The T cell receptor beta chain described here comes from a study of cytotoxic CD8 clonotypes in ibrutinib-treated CLL. Turning to the study itself: 11 relapsed/refractory, more than 14 treatment-naive; some 18 IGHV unmutated.

Depth targeted 1 in 200,000 to 1 in 1 million T cells, averaging around 10x coverage per clonotype. Clones were sequenced by immunoSEQ multiplex PCR, and TCRdb holds only the in-frame ones, with some missing. The table shows roughly 76,000 clones, with more than 75% occurring only once. About 2.1 micrograms of genomic DNA (from cryopreserved PBMCs) were used for TCR beta libraries. The sequencing used PBMCs, collected at disease progression, from a patient treated with ibrutinib. The sequence was obtained from a human donor with chronic lymphocytic leukemia.

The CDR3 loop reads CASSQIAGGTDTQYF. Here the CDR3 DNA reads TGTGCCAGCAGCCAAATAGCGGGAGGCACAGATACGCAGTATTTT. V gene TRBV7-3 combines with J gene TRBJ2-3; 9 bases agree with TRBD2. V was pared by 5 bases and J by 1 base, with 4 bases of the junction left unmatched. This CDR3 contains 15 residues. The germline V gene encodes CDR1 SGHTA and CDR2 FQGTGA.